This T cell receptor beta chain emerged from a study of blood T cells in healthy people across ages. The wider study: With template switching, about one barcoded beta molecule was captured per two T cells.

Each sample yielded at least 6 million isolated PBMCs. Together with a sample-barcoded 5' primer, a J-beta primer mix was included in a second PCR lasting roughly 7 to 11 cycles. TCRdb reprocessed the 5' RACE reads with MiXCR, giving one entry per CDR3 protein. The table has roughly 1,100,000 distinct CDR3 sequences, almost 25% seen once. Study findings and constraints: Among long-lived donors, naive CD4+ cells were more numerous and diversity higher than in aged donors.

This CDR3 is 18 amino acids long. Germline V gene sequence: CDR1 LGHNA, CDR2 YNFKEQ. The V and J ends lost 0 bases and 0 bases respectively, with 17 bases between them. Concerning this clonotype itself: Its specificity is unknown.

This same sample was also taken into another study, of T cells of mothers and their children.

The chain employs TRBV4-2 and TRBJ1-1; TRBD1 is a possible D gene (5 bases). Sequenced material: blood. This clonotype was sampled from a girl aged 2 to 9 in good health. The CDR3 protein is CASSQDPYDSSMNTEAFF. The CDR3 DNA reads TGTGCCAGCAGCCAAGACCCCTATGACAGCTCCATGAACACTGAAGCTTTCTTT.